One and the same sample provided the 6 T cell receptor beta chains below, sequenced in a study of shared clonotypes between healthy human individuals (dated by TCRdb to about 2020). Library preparation was by the immunoSEQ multiplex PCR assay. TCRdb took over this immuneACCESS table, retaining in-frame rearrangements with V and J assigned. Such tables are incomplete; in checked studies, under half of the missing clones stem from an unresolved V gene, and the remainder is unexplained. The sample table shows about 710,000 clones, and roughly 72% are seen once. Less than 2% of the sample is taken by the ten largest. Sequences were obtained from memory CD4+ T cells sorted from blood. The label giving this sample's cell subset or site can be read as: CD45RA-negative fraction. All receptors derive from a woman younger than 45 in good health.

This clone was detected only a few times. The chain combines TRBV5-4 with TRBJ2-3, with 10 positions matching TRBD1. The CDR3 covers 18 residues. Germline CDR1 is SGHNT and CDR2 is YYREEE (reference sequence). V trimming: 0 bases; J trimming: 2 bases; junction bases outside the gene matches: 9. In nucleotides, the CDR3 is TGTGCCAGCAGCTTGGTTCCCATCGGGACAGGGGACACAGATACGCAGTATTTT. It specifies CASSLVPIGTGDTDTQYF. The variable domain in full, completed from reference TRBV5-4 and TRBJ2-3, reads ETGVTQSPTHLIKTRGQQVTLRCSSQSGHNTVSWYQQALGQGPQFIFQYYREEENGRGNFPPRFSGLQFPNYSSELNVNALELDDSALYLCASSLVPIGTGDTDTQYFGPGTRLTVL.

This rearrangement joins TRBV7-9 to TRBJ2-5; D possibly corresponds to TRBD1 (5 bases). The V and J ends lost 4 bases and 9 bases respectively, with 24 bases between them. The CDR3 extends over 16 amino acids. Germline V gene data show CDR1 as SEHNR and CDR2 as FQNEAQ (reference sequence). Written as DNA, the CDR3 is TGTGCCAGCAGCTCCGGACATGGTTTGGCGTTGGTGCCCCAGTACTTC. Its protein is CASSSGHGLALVPQYF.

This chain links TRBV25-1 with TRBJ2-1; 7 positions agree with TRBD2. The V gene's germline CDR1 is MGHDK and CDR2 SYGVNS. The CDR3 runs to 14 residues. J gave up 4 bases and V 7 bases, and 7 bases lay outside the gene matches. The CDR3 here is CASNQASGYNEQFF. The CDR3 DNA sequence: TGTGCCAGCAACCAGGCTAGCGGATACAATGAGCAGTTCTTC.

This chain uses TRBV19 with TRBJ1-2; D unclear. CDR3 length equals 13 residues. Germline-derived CDR1 and CDR2 are LNHDA and SQIVND (reference sequence). With 3 bases removed from V and 5 bases from J, the gap between germline ends came to 10 bases. CDR3: CASSIKGGYGYTF. The CDR3 DNA follows: TGTGCCAGTAGTATTAAGGGCGGATATGGCTACACCTTC.

V gene TRBV5-1 combines with J gene TRBJ2-7; D unresolved. Between the trimmed V and J ends, which lost 0 bases and 4 bases, there was a span of 14 bases. Germline loops: CDR1 SGHRS, CDR2 YFSETQ. The CDR3 is 15 amino acids. CDR3: CASSLDSSFSYEQYF. CDR3 coding DNA: TGCGCCAGCAGCTTGGATTCTAGTTTTTCTTACGAGCAGTACTTC.

CDR3 sequence (DNA): TGTGCCAGCAGTTCGAGGGGTAATGGCTACACCTTC. Protein sequence: CASSSRGNGYTF. The chain employs TRBV6-5 and TRBJ1-2; TRBD1 might be the D (5 bases). CDR1 MNHEY and CDR2 SVGAGI come from the germline V gene. V was pared by 4 bases and J by 6 bases, with 9 bases between. The CDR3 spans 12 residues.